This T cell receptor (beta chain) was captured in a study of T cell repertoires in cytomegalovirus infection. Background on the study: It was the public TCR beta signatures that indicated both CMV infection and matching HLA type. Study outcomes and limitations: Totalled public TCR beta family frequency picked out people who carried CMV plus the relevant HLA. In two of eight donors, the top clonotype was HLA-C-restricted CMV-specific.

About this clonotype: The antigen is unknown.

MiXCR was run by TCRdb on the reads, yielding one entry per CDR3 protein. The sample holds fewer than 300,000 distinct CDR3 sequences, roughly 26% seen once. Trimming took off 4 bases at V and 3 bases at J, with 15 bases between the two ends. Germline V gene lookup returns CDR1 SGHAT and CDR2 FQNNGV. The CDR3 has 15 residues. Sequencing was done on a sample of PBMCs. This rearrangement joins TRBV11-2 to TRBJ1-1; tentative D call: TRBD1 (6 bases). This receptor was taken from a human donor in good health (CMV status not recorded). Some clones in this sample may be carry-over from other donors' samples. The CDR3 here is CASSWGLRGDTEAFF. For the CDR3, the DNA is TGTGCCAGCAGCTGGGGGCTCCGGGGAGACACTGAAGCTTTCTTT.